This T cell receptor (beta chain) comes out of a study of cytomegalovirus exposure and HLA in healthy donors (dated by TCRdb to between 2016 and 2019). General notes on the study: According to an earlier analysis of a few hundred of the donors, 150 million to 200 million T cells yielded roughly 110 million unique TCR beta sequences and about 300 Gb of sequence data. An early release covering roughly 600 HLA-typed donors comprised about 300 gigabases of sequencing data and roughly 86 million unique TCR sequences. Among the roughly 400 genotyped donors, approximately 82% belonged to the genetic ancestry cluster associated with self-reported Caucasian donors. The study aimed to test whether cataloging public T cell receptors could reveal signatures of past pathogen exposure. Using immunosequencing, the study profiled T cell repertoires from 500 to 800 subjects and related those repertoires to cytomegalovirus serostatus. In addition to the first cohort of 666 subjects, a separate validation cohort of approximately 130 different subjects was used. To predict cytomegalovirus infection status, the study brought together high-throughput TCR immunosequencing, statistical association of individual TCRs with disease status, and machine learning. A later analysis re-examined previously published TCR beta repertoires from hundreds of donors and added high-resolution HLA genotyping to investigate patterns of TCR occurrence. Rather than using new phenotypic data, the later analysis identified candidate immune exposures from TCR beta sequences and from how often those sequences occurred across donors. In an earlier analysis of 587 of the donors, high-throughput TCR beta sequencing was used to judge whether each TCR beta V gene segment behaved as functional or pseudogenic. Donor age, sex, ethnicity and CMV serostatus were collected together with the repertoire data. A later genetic analysis took genome-wide SNP genotypes for about three fifths of the 666 donors and used that subset as a discovery cohort. Every discovery cohort repertoire had been produced on one sequencing platform. Class I and class II HLA loci were covered by the typing at four-digit resolution. The number of typed donors differed by locus: about 620-640 for A, B, C, DRB1 and DQB1; some 540 for DQA1; 606 for DPA1; and 400 to 480 for DPB1. A handful of DR-DQ haplotypes were handled as single units for association and clustering because linkage in the cohort was strong. Across 398 genotyped donors of the cohort, an average of about 240,000 unique TCR beta nucleotide sequences per donor were sequenced, and roughly 18% of those sequences were non-productive. What the work shows at the level of the full study, not this receptor alone: In a later analysis, some 17,000 TCR beta sequences were associated with specific HLA alleles at a false discovery rate of 0.05. The classifier was reported to diagnose cytomegalovirus status with high specificity and sensitivity in both the original and validation cohorts. In a later analysis, TCR association rates were found to vary across HLA loci, with the most associated TCRs seen for DRB1 alleles and the fewest for HLA-C alleles. The earlier analysis of approximately 590 of the donors excluded roughly 16 rarely observed V segments, including chromosome 9 orphons, because counts were too low. Because HLA typing was unavailable for some donors at each locus, only the typed subset was used in association tests. Assigning TCR associations to individual alleles was difficult when HLA alleles, especially DR and DQ, strongly co-occurred. Compared with equally common non-associated chains, HLA-associated TCR beta chains in a later analysis were more clonally expanded and had lower generation probabilities. Because the 87-base-pair reads could not distinguish some IMGT-functional V segments, including TRBV6-2 and TRBV6-3, those segments were excluded. A later analysis found that most CMV-associated TCR beta chains appeared HLA-restricted, with HLA associations seemingly driven largely by CMV exposure. In vitro tests confirmed that a few of the cytomegalovirus-associated TCR beta chains recognize cytomegalovirus antigens. A cluster of highly shared sequence variants was judged likely to be a technical artifact of the sequencing pipeline. Presence/absence analyses assumed roughly uniform sequencing depth across donors, an assumption that may not hold. Most TCR sequences were observed very rarely across donors, whereas some public TCRs were present in many individuals. Only TCR beta chains were sequenced in this cohort, and the absence of alpha or paired-chain data limited detectable features. CMV serostatus was the only immune exposure information available for the cohort. An association between a missense DCLRE1C variant and V-gene and J-gene trimming of TCR beta chains was found in a later genetic analysis and replicated in an independent cohort. Compared with the roughly 670-donor mean, donors in an Asian-associated ancestry cluster had fewer N-insertions in productive TCRs, according to a later genetic analysis. Correlated functional status among segregating V segments might reflect linkage disequilibrium, but an unknown experimental factor could not be ruled out. According to a later analysis, parvovirus B19, influenza, CMV and Epstein-Barr virus appeared linked to several top co-occurrence clusters. A total of about 180 TCR beta chains were listed by the study as associated with cytomegalovirus. A further reported finding was that TCR beta sequences accurately predicted the HLA-A and HLA-B alleles for most subjects in the first cohort. In an earlier analysis of 587 of the donors, most TCR beta V segments appeared in productive rearrangements about 87% or about 30% of the time, broadly matching IMGT annotations. It was suggested by the authors that the approach could potentially be generalized to other disease states and immunological phenotypes.

The cohort consisted of 666 healthy bone marrow donors. All cohort members were sampled while nominally healthy, although unrecorded immune exposures were likely present. The donor tested CMV seronegative, placing the donor among the approximately 400 seronegative members of the cohort. Each donor provided a peripheral blood sample, and peripheral blood mononuclear cells were used for TCR beta sequencing. Genomic DNA was extracted from the blood cell samples with the Qiagen DNeasy Blood Extraction Kit. The junction shows trimming of 6 bases on V and 5 bases on J, and the gene matches do not reach 13 bases of it. The CDR1 and CDR2 encoded by the germline V gene are SGHTA and FQGTGA. The CDR3 runs 18 residues from the cysteine to the phenylalanine. The DNA shown is the 54-base CDR3, in frame from base 1. Libraries were prepared through the immunoSEQ multiplex PCR assay. A mixture of 60 forward primers for TCR Vbeta segments and 13 reverse primers for TCR Jbeta segments was used in the multiplex PCR. Amplification of the CDR3 region of rearranged TCR beta genes was performed with a multiplex PCR assay on genomic DNA. The Illumina HiSeq System was used to sequence the amplified TCR beta libraries as 87-base-pair reads. The authors' analysis ran thus. Across the roughly 670 repertoires, a later analysis counted tens of millions of unique TCR beta chains, around 11 million of which were shared by at least two donors. Raw reads were error-corrected and collapsed into unique sequences by a nearest-neighbor algorithm in which closely related sequences were merged to remove PCR and sequencing errors. V, D and J gene segments were assigned by aligning CDR3 sequences to IMGT reference sequences. For a sequence to be retained, a match of at least six nucleotides to both a V gene segment and a J gene segment was required. A rearrangement was called productive if the CDR3 had no stop codons and remained in frame with V and J, and every other rearrangement was called non-productive. CDR3 was defined by IMGT convention, running from the second conserved V-encoded cysteine to the conserved J-encoded phenylalanine. In an earlier analysis of around 600 of the donors, sequences lacking an unambiguous match to a single V gene segment were excluded. An earlier analysis of a few hundred of the donors called V segments functional above 56.7% productive rearrangements and segregating when the between-donor standard deviation exceeded 5%. To diagnose cytomegalovirus status from the catalog of TCR beta chain sequences, a statistical classification framework was built. In a later analysis, V and J genes were assigned by comparing TCR nucleotide sequences against IMGT/GENE-DB human TR gene sequences. A later analysis assigned CDR3 sequences and most-parsimonious VDJ recombination scenarios with the TCRdist pipeline. A later analysis defined each TCR beta chain by its CDR3 amino acid sequence plus V-gene family, and excluded reads lacking a unique V-gene family. As a way to deal with suspected cross-contamination and a sequencing artifact, a later analysis dropped under 600 nucleotide sequences that were highly shared and had low generation probability. For each public chain, a later analysis derived a clonal expansion index from normalized ranks of inferred template counts within each repertoire. In a later analysis, generation probabilities were computed using a VDJ recombination model fitted to out-of-frame rearrangements, and the results were checked against IGoR. In a later analysis, hypergeometric tests were used to score TCR-TCR, TCR-HLA and TCR-CMV co-occurrence, with a repertoire-size bias correction applied to TCR pairs. To estimate false discovery rates, a later analysis permuted the HLA or CMV assignments 20 times. In a later analysis, co-occurring TCRs were grouped using DBSCAN, and TCRdist sequence similarity was added for clustering within HLA-allele-positive subsets. Repertoires with fewer than 30,000 or more than 120,000 public chains, plus five repertoires with anomalous nucleotide sharing, were excluded from co-occurrence clustering. TCRdb's version of the immuneACCESS table is confined to in-frame rearrangements and falls short of the full clone set. An unresolved V gene accounts for under half of the shortfall where checked; the remainder is of unknown origin. V and J calls and clone size are given by that table; D and trimming were obtained from the DNA. This sample lists approximately 110,000 clones; around 67% were detected once. The top ten hold around 3.7% of the sample.

Remarks on this clone: The antigen this receptor binds is unknown. There are no base qualities to consult, and no much larger clone falls within one base.

The sequence was collected from a woman in her forties in good health and CMV-seronegative. Recombination joined TRBV7-3 with TRBJ2-4, with 13 central nucleotides matching TRBD2. Specimen: PBMCs. In nucleotides, the sequence is TGTGCCAGCAGAGTGACTAGCGGGGGGCGAATAAACCAAAACATTCAGTACTTC. Translated, this gives CASRVTSGGRINQNIQYF.